This T cell receptor (beta chain) was sequenced during a study of radiation and T cells in renal cell carcinoma. Generated by immunoSEQ multiplex PCR, the TCRdb table keeps only in-frame clones and is missing some. The table records fewer than 150,000 clones, 88% of them present only once. This CDR3 is 17 amino acids long. V was pared by 4 bases and J by 2 bases, with 18 bases between. CDR1 and CDR2 (germline): ENHRY, SYGVKD. The time point: blood 2 weeks post-SBRT. The treatment was: 15 Gy SBRT to primary tumor, nephrectomy 4 weeks later. Material: blood, obtained from a patient whose treatment included radiotherapy and nephrectomy. The genes are TRBV10-3 and TRBJ1-5; D might be TRBD1 (5 bases). This sequence originates from a woman aged 70-85 years with renal cell carcinoma. CDR3 in DNA: TGTGCCATCAGTGGTACTGGGGGTAGCGCGGGCAATCAGCCCCAGCATTTT. This encodes CAISGTGGSAGNQPQHF.